This is a list of T cell receptor beta chains from one sample in a study of spatial heterogeneity in lung cancer. TCRdb fed the 5' RACE reads into MiXCR, producing one record per CDR3 protein. This table has fewer than 60,000 distinct CDR3 sequences, more than 6.5% appearing once. The sequencing used PBMCs, collected at follow-up. These receptors were collected from a female donor with early-stage non-small cell lung cancer. CDR3s leave out the opening cysteine and the closing phenylalanine or tryptophan.

v_call,cdr3_aa
TRBV5-1,ASSPPEGTDTQY
TRBV20-1,SALRQTDYGYT
TRBV20-1,SASGSLNTEAF
TRBV7-9,ASSLGPSPTDTQY
TRBV5-1,ASSLNSGGALETQY
TRBV7-7,ASSPTGAAETQY
TRBV7-9,ASSLDGGGKLF
TRBV9,ASSVDQGAQGYT
TRBV18,ASSSRQDDSPLH
TRBV20-1,SAPSGGASNTQY
TRBV27,ASSRTVYSNQPQH
TRBV7-2,ASSSGLGNEQF
TRBV4-1,ASSQDRTGSTDTQY